A single sample is the source of the 2 T cell receptor beta chains below, sequenced in a study of cytomegalovirus exposure and HLA in healthy donors. The PCR used 60 Vbeta and 13 Jbeta primers. Generated by immunoSEQ multiplex PCR, the TCRdb table keeps only in-frame clones and is missing some. Its table records 100,000 to 150,000 clones. The sequenced sample consisted of PBMCs. The source is a man younger than 30 in good health and CMV-seronegative.

The chain combines TRBV18 with TRBJ2-7; 9 bases line up with TRBD1. Unmatched junction bases numbered 6, after V lost 2 bases and J lost 4 bases. CDR3 length: 15 residues. Germline loops: CDR1 KGHSH, CDR2 LQKENI. The chain's CDR3 is CASSPGQGRGYEQYF. In DNA form, the CDR3 reads TGTGCCAGCTCACCAGGACAGGGGAGAGGTTACGAGCAGTACTTC. The whole variable domain, filled in from reference TRBV18 and TRBJ2-7, reads NAGVMQNPRHLVRRRGQEARLRCSPMKGHSHVYWYRQLPEEGLKFMVYLQKENIIDESGMPKERFSAEFPKEGPSILRIQQVVRGDSAAYFCASSPGQGRGYEQYFGPGTRLTVT.

The chain carries TRBV7-8 and TRBJ1-3; perhaps TRBD1 as D (5 bases). V dropped 1 base and J dropped 5 bases, with 9 bases sitting between them. Germline V gene data show CDR1 as SGHVS and CDR2 as FQNEAQ. This CDR3 has 14 residues. Written as DNA, the CDR3 is TGTGCCAGCAGCTTAGAGGGGTCGAGAAACACCATATATTTT. Its translation: CASSLEGSRNTIYF.